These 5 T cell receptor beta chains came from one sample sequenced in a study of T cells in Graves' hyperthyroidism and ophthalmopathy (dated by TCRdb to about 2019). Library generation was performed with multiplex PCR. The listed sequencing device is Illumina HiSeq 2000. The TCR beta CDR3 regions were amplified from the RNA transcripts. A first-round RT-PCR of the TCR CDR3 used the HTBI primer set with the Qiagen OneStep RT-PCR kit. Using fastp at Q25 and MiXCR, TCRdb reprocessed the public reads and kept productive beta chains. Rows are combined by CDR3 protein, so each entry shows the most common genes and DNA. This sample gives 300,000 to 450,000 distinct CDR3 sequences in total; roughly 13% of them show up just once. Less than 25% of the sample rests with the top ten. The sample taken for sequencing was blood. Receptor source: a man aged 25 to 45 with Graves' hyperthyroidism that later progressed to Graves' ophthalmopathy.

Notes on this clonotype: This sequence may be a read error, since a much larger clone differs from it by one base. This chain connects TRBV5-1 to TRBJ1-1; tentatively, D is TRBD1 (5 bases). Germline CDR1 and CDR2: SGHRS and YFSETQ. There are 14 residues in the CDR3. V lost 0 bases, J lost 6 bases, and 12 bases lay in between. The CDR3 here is CASSLVAGGAEAFF. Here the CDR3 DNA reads TGCGCCAGCAGCTTGGTAGCTGGGGGGGCTGAAGCTTTCTTT.

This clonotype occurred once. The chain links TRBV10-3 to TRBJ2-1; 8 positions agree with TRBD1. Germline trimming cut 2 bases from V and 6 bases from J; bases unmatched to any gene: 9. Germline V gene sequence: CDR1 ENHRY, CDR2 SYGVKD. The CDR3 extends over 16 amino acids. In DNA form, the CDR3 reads TGTGCCATCAGTGAGAATTGGCAGGGGGCAGGCAATGAGCAGTTCTTC. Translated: CAISENWQGAGNEQFF.

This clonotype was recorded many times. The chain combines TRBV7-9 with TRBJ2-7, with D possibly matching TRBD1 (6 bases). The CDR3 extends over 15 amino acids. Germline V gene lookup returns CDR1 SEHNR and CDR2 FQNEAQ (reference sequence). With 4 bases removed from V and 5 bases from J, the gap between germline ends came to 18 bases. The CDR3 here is CASSSSDGQKNEQYF. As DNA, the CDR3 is TGTGCCAGCAGCTCGAGCGACGGACAGAAAAACGAGCAGTACTTC. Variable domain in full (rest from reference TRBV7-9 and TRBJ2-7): DTGVSQNPRHKITKRGQNVTFRCDPISEHNRLYWYRQTLGQGPEFLTYFQNEAQLEKSRLLSDRFSAERPKGSFSTLEIQRTEQGDSAMYLCASSSSDGQKNEQYFGPGTRLTVT.

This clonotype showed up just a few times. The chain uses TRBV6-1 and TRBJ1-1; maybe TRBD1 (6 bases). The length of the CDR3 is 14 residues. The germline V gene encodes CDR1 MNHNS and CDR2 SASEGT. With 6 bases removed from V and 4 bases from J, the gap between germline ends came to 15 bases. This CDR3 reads CASRPTGGTTEAFF. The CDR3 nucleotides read TGTGCCAGCAGGCCGACAGGAGGGACCACTGAAGCTTTCTTT.

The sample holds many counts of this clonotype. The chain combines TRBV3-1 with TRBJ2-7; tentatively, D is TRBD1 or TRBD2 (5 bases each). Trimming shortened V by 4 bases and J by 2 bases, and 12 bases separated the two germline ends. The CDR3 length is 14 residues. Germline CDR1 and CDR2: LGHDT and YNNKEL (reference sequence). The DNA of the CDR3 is TGTGCCAGCAGCCCTGGGACGGTTGCCTACGAGCAGTACTTC. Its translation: CASSPGTVAYEQYF.